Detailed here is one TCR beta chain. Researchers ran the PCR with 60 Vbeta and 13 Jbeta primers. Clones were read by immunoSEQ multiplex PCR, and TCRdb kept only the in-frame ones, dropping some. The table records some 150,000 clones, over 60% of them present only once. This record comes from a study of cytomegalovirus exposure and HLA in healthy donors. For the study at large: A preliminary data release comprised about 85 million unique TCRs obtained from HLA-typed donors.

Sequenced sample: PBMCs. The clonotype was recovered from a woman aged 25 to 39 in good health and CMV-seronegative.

The CDR3, as DNA: TGTGCCAGCAGCTTAGGTCGGGGGTGGAACACCATATATTTT. It encodes CASSLGRGWNTIYF. The V and J genes are TRBV7-9 and TRBJ1-3; D perhaps matches TRBD1 (5 bases). Germline lookup yields CDR1 SEHNR and CDR2 FQNEAQ (reference sequence). V was cut by 1 base and J by 7 bases, with 11 bases left in between. This CDR3 contains 14 residues. Using reference TRBV7-9 and TRBJ1-3 for the parts outside the CDR3, the full variable domain is DTGVSQNPRHKITKRGQNVTFRCDPISEHNRLYWYRQTLGQGPEFLTYFQNEAQLEKSRLLSDRFSAERPKGSFSTLEIQRTEQGDSAMYLCASSLGRGWNTIYFGEGSWLTVV.